One TCR beta chain is described in this entry. The data stem from a study of blood T cell repertoires in COVID-19. On the study more broadly: T cells, B-cell-depleted T cells, or PBMCs provided the cDNA or gDNA that served as material.

The authors' processing: Reference gene primer amplification yielded estimated nucleated cell counts. Some clones are missing from TCRdb's copy, which holds only in-frame ones; the method was immunoSEQ multiplex PCR. Clonal size and the V and J genes are those of that table, whereas D and trimming came from the DNA. Here the sample spans 350,000 or so clones, roughly 88% being singletons. Germline V gives CDR1 SGHTA, CDR2 FQGNSA. CDR3 length equals 14 residues. V lost 2 bases, J lost 4 bases, and 11 bases lay in between. The chain links TRBV7-2 to TRBJ1-2; no firm D call. This clonotype was obtained from a woman aged 25 to 39 with COVID-19, enrolled during active disease. The sample was peripheral blood. CDR3 in DNA: TGTGCCAGCAGCTTACAAGTACAGTTCTATGGCTACACCTTC. Translating gives CASSLQVQFYGYTF.